The 23 T cell receptor beta chains below were found in one sample sequenced in a study of spatial heterogeneity in lung cancer. Noted time point: sample taken at primary tumor resection. No cells were sorted before sequencing. The whole RNA sequenced was extracted from tumor, nontumor lung or frozen PBMC. TCRdb used MiXCR to reprocess the 5' RACE reads, holding one entry per CDR3 protein. The sample consists of tens of thousands of distinct CDR3 sequences, 8.4% of them appearing once. The sample here was PBMCs, taken at surgery. All receptors derive from a female donor with early-stage non-small cell lung cancer.

This clonotype turned up a few times. This sequence joins TRBV20-1 and TRBJ2-5, with 8 positions matching TRBD1. The length of the CDR3 is 17 residues. J was trimmed by 2 bases and V by 1 base; bases with no gene match: 12. CDR1 and CDR2 from the germline V gene are DFQATT and SNEGSKA (reference sequence). CDR3 DNA: TGCAGTGCTAGAGTCCCCGGGGCCGGGACAGGTCAAGAGACCCAGTACTTC. It translates to CSARVPGAGTGQETQYF.

The table lists this clonotype with many counts. The rearrangement uses TRBV7-2 and TRBJ2-5; 8 bases line up with TRBD1. Trimming at V came to 6 bases and at J to 2 bases, leaving 14 bases not matched to a gene. The CDR3 loop spans 17 amino acids. CDR1 is SGHTA, CDR2 FQGNSA, per germline. CDR3 coding DNA: TGTGCCAGCAGTCGAAGCCCCGGGACAGGTGAACAAGAGACCCAGTACTTC. The encoded protein is CASSRSPGTGEQETQYF.

This clonotype has only a few counts. The chain couples TRBV10-1 to TRBJ2-2, with D hard to call. The germline V gene encodes CDR1 WNHNN and CDR2 SYGVQD (reference sequence). Trimming left V 4 bases short and J 4 bases short, with 13 bases between. There are 15 residues in the CDR3. CDR3 protein: CASSGRAPGTGELFF. CDR3 nucleotide sequence: TGCGCCAGCAGTGGAAGAGCGCCAGGCACCGGGGAGCTGTTTTTT.

In this sample, this clonotype turned up once. The V call is TRBV27, the J call TRBJ1-1; D not resolved. V was pared by 1 base and J by 3 bases, with 9 bases between. From germline, CDR1 is MNHEY and CDR2 SMNVEV (reference sequence). The CDR3 length is 14 residues. DNA of the CDR3: TGTGCCAGCAGTTTATATCCCGGGGACACTGAAGCTTTCTTT. Amino acid sequence: CASSLYPGDTEAFF.

This clonotype showed up many times. This chain links TRBV5-1 with TRBJ2-5, with D possibly being TRBD1 or TRBD2 (5 bases each). Germline V lookup: CDR1 SGHRS, CDR2 YFSETQ. The CDR3 length is 14 residues. With 7 bases removed from V and 1 base from J, the gap between germline ends came to 14 bases. This CDR3 reads CASGRGEIQETQYF. In nucleotides, the CDR3 is TGCGCCAGCGGAAGAGGGGAAATCCAAGAGACCCAGTACTTC.

This clonotype was seen many times. The chain recombines TRBV5-6 with TRBJ2-1; 7 bases fit TRBD2. Losses at the gene ends were 3 bases for V and 1 base for J; bases not matched to a gene: 7. CDR1 and CDR2 from the germline V gene are SGHDT and YYEEEE. The CDR3 extends over 16 amino acids. The CDR3 nucleotides read TGTGCCAGCAGCTGGGCCACTAGCGTGTCCTACAATGAGCAGTTCTTC. Its translation is CASSWATSVSYNEQFF.

This clonotype was observed a few times. The chain joins TRBV7-3 to TRBJ2-7; 8 bases are shared with TRBD1. CDR1 is SGHTA, CDR2 FQGTGA, per germline. This CDR3 comprises 15 residues. Unmatched junction bases numbered 13, after V lost 5 bases and J lost 7 bases. The CDR3 reads CASSPHQGAPREQYF. The CDR3 DNA follows: TGTGCCAGCAGCCCCCACCAGGGGGCGCCGAGGGAGCAGTACTTC.

This clonotype was seen only a few times. V and J are TRBV28 and TRBJ1-2; possibly TRBD1 for D (5 bases). This CDR3 contains 14 residues. Per the germline V gene, CDR1 is MDHEN and CDR2 is SYDVKM. V was clipped by 5 bases and J by 7 bases, with 17 bases between them. The CDR3 protein is CASSPGPGTGGYTF. CDR3 nucleotide sequence: TGTGCCAGCAGTCCAGGACCAGGTACAGGTGGCTACACCTTC.

The sample holds a few counts of this clonotype. V gene TRBV5-6 combines with J gene TRBJ1-1; no reliable D call. V dropped 6 bases and J dropped 2 bases, with 17 bases sitting between them. The germline CDR1 and CDR2 sequences are SGHDT and YYEEEE. CDR3 length: 15 residues. The CDR3 nucleotides read TGTGCCAGCACCCGGAGAGGCAGGAAAAACACTGAAGCTTTCTTT. Amino acids: CASTRRGRKNTEAFF.

This clonotype occurred many times. The genes are TRBV6-2 or TRBV6-3 and TRBJ2-5; D not certain. Germline V CDR1 and CDR2: MNHEY, SVGEGT. The CDR3 length is 17 residues. Deletions cut 3 bases from V and 1 base from J, with 18 bases between. The CDR3 region has the DNA TGTGCCAGCAGTTATTCCGGAGAGGCGTGGGGCCAAGAGACCCAGTACTTC. Residues: CASSYSGEAWGQETQYF.

The V call is TRBV24-1, the J call TRBJ2-1; weak D call: TRBD2 (6 bases). The germline V gene has CDR1 KGHDR and CDR2 SFDVKD. This CDR3 has 15 residues. With 7 bases removed from V and 2 bases from J, the gap between germline ends came to 14 bases. CDR3 loop: CATRFGAGPYNEQFF. CDR3 nucleotides: TGTGCCACCAGATTCGGAGCGGGTCCCTACAATGAGCAGTTCTTC.

In this sample, this clonotype turned up a few times. This chain uses TRBV12-3 or TRBV12-4 with TRBJ2-3; 9 bases fit TRBD2. The CDR3 extends over 19 amino acids. Trimming took 5 bases from V and 2 from J; bases not matched to a gene: 17. The CDR3: CASSPGLLAGVGTTDTQYF. The DNA of the CDR3 is TGTGCCAGCAGTCCCGGATTGTTAGCGGGAGTGGGGACCACAGATACGCAGTATTTT.

This clonotype was counted ten times or more. The chain links TRBV7-9 to TRBJ2-3, with 10 bases identical to TRBD2. The CDR3 consists of 15 residues. V trimming: 6 bases; J trimming: 6 bases; junction bases outside the gene matches: 9. Germline V gives CDR1 SEHNR, CDR2 FQNEAQ (reference sequence). The CDR3 spells CASSSLAGARDTQYF. The CDR3 DNA sequence: TGTGCCAGCAGTTCCCTAGCGGGGGCGAGGGATACGCAGTATTTT. The entire variable domain, with the rest obtained from reference TRBV7-9 and TRBJ2-3, is as follows: DTGVSQNPRHKITKRGQNVTFRCDPISEHNRLYWYRQTLGQGPEFLTYFQNEAQLEKSRLLSDRFSAERPKGSFSTLEIQRTEQGDSAMYLCASSSLAGARDTQYFGPGTRLTVL.

The CDR3 DNA is TGTGCCAGCAGTTTCGAGGTTATGGCCCTGCGGCAGCCCCAGCATTTT. It codes for CASSFEVMALRQPQHF. The chain links TRBV28 to TRBJ1-5; D unclear. The CDR3 contains 16 residues. Trimming pared 3 bases from V and 7 bases from J, leaving 19 bases between. The germline CDR1 and CDR2 sequences are MDHEN and SYDVKM.

The V call is TRBV7-2, the J call TRBJ1-5; D remains ambiguous. In germline, CDR1 is SGHTA, CDR2 FQGNSA. V lost 5 bases and J lost 0, with 11 bases in between. CDR3 length: 15 residues. In nucleotides, the CDR3 is TGTGCCAGCAGCCCCCGACAATATAGCAATCAGCCCCAGCATTTT. This translates into CASSPRQYSNQPQHF.

This chain uses TRBV27 with TRBJ1-1, with a tentative D call TRBD1 (5 bases). V gave up 5 bases and J gave up 5 bases, with 12 bases separating them. From germline, CDR1 is MNHEY and CDR2 SMNVEV (reference sequence). The CDR3 extends over 13 amino acids. CDR3 in DNA: TGTGCCAGCAGTCAGGCCGGGGCAACTGAAGCTTTCTTT. This codes for CASSQAGATEAFF.

This clonotype was seen many times. CDR3 region: CASTEQGTLNTEAFF. Here the CDR3 DNA reads TGTGCCAGCACCGAACAGGGGACTTTGAACACTGAAGCTTTCTTT. This sequence joins TRBV7-9 and TRBJ1-1; TRBD1 matches at 7 bases. CDR1 SEHNR and CDR2 FQNEAQ come from the germline V gene (reference sequence). This CDR3 contains 15 residues. Losses at the gene ends were 7 bases for V and 0 bases for J; bases not matched to a gene: 8. The variable domain in full, completed from reference TRBV7-9 and TRBJ1-1, reads DTGVSQNPRHKITKRGQNVTFRCDPISEHNRLYWYRQTLGQGPEFLTYFQNEAQLEKSRLLSDRFSAERPKGSFSTLEIQRTEQGDSAMYLCASTEQGTLNTEAFFGQGTRLTVV.

This clonotype was counted at least ten times. This chain joins TRBV29-1 and TRBJ2-1; 10 bases align to TRBD1. This CDR3 has 14 amino acids. CDR1 and CDR2 (germline): SQVTM, ANQGSEA. The V gene end was trimmed by 7 bases and the J gene end by 6 bases; junction bases not matched to a gene: 9. The CDR3 region is CSGGQGNPSNEQFF. The CDR3 coding sequence is TGCAGCGGGGGACAGGGGAACCCGAGCAATGAGCAGTTCTTC.

This clonotype has just a few counts. The chain uses TRBV18 and TRBJ1-4; D might be TRBD1 (5 bases). Trimming removed 3 bases at V and 9 bases at J, with 11 bases between. CDR3 size: 13 residues. Per the germline V gene, CDR1 is KGHSH and CDR2 is LQKENI. The CDR3 nucleotides read TGTGCCAGCTCACCGGGGGACGTACAAAAACTGTTTTTT. Protein product: CASSPGDVQKLFF.

This clonotype was seen a handful of times. V is TRBV20-1 and J is TRBJ2-3; 7 nucleotides agree with TRBD2. With 0 bases clipped from V and 2 bases from J, the junction kept 5 bases outside the gene matches. Germline V gene sequence: CDR1 DFQATT, CDR2 SNEGSKA (reference sequence). This CDR3 comprises 15 residues. CDR3 DNA: TGCAGTGCTAGAGAGCCTAGCGGAGCCACAGATACGCAGTATTTT. It yields the protein CSAREPSGATDTQYF.

This clonotype qualifies as medium-sized (0.01 to 0.1%). The chain couples TRBV12-3 or TRBV12-4 to TRBJ2-3; D may be TRBD1 (5 bases). Trimming pared 2 bases from V and 3 bases from J, leaving 12 bases between. The CDR3 contains 15 residues. The CDR3 nucleotides are TGTGCCAGCAGTTTAACAAGCAGGGTTACAGATACGCAGTATTTT. It encodes CASSLTSRVTDTQYF.

A word on this clonotype: A much larger clonotype is one base distant, so this may be a read error. The chain links TRBV20-1 to TRBJ2-4; 8 bases match TRBD1. The germline V gene has CDR1 DFQATT and CDR2 SNEGSKA (reference sequence). The CDR3 totals 14 residues. The CDR3, as DNA: TGCAGTGTCCCTCCCGGACAGGGAAAAAACATTCCGTACTTC. It yields the protein CSVPPGQGKNIPYF.

This clonotype occurred many times. CDR3 region: CASSMSGTGVEQYF. For the CDR3, the DNA is TGCGCCAGCAGCATGTCCGGGACAGGGGTCGAGCAGTACTTC. The rearrangement joins TRBV5-1 to TRBJ2-7; 10 nucleotides line up with TRBD1. V was pared by 4 bases and J by 6 bases, with 7 bases of the junction left unmatched. The CDR3 is made up of 14 amino acids. Germline CDR1 reads SGHRS; CDR2 reads YFSETQ.